Listed below are T cell receptor beta chains from one sample, sequenced in a study of cytomegalovirus exposure and HLA in healthy donors. Here immunoSEQ multiplex PCR was the method, and the copy in TCRdb shows in-frame clones only, minus some. Among 100,000 or so clones listed, around 85% were seen once. The sample consisted of PBMCs. These receptor sequences come from a man aged 35 to 55 in good health and CMV-seropositive. Both conserved end residues are part of each CDR3. The D gene is left open where the match is weak.

j_call v_call d_call cdr3_aa cdr3_nt
TRBJ1-1 TRBV5-1 . CASSLELSVGTEAFF TGCGCCAGCAGCTTGGAACTTAGCGTTGGCACTGAAGCTTTCTTT
TRBJ2-7 TRBV29-1 . CSASQGRAVYEQYF TGCAGCGCCTCTCAGGGGAGGGCCGTCTACGAGCAGTACTTC
TRBJ2-3 TRBV27 TRBD2 CASRLAGGDTQYF TGTGCCAGCAGACTAGCGGGAGGCGATACGCAGTATTTT
TRBJ2-1 TRBV29-1 TRBD2 CSVEGLPAGSSYNEQFF TGCAGCGTTGAAGGTCTCCCAGCGGGAAGCTCCTACAATGAGCAGTTCTTC
TRBJ2-7 TRBV4-1 TRBD1 CASSQGDRDSGEQYF TGCGCCAGCAGCCAAGGCGACAGGGATAGTGGCGAGCAGTACTTC
TRBJ2-7 TRBV7-8 TRBD1 CASSAGTGESYEQYF TGTGCCAGCAGCGCTGGGACAGGGGAGTCCTACGAGCAGTACTTC
TRBJ1-1 TRBV9 . CASSKGGDSEAFF TGTGCCAGCAGCAAGGGGGGGGATTCTGAAGCTTTCTTT
TRBJ2-7 TRBV10-1 . CASIRTLVRNEQYF TGCGCCAGCATACGGACTCTAGTACGCAACGAGCAGTACTTC
TRBJ2-5 TRBV7-8 . CASSLSSETQYF TGTGCCAGCAGCTTATCCTCAGAGACCCAGTACTTC
TRBJ2-7 TRBV6-1 TRBD1 CASRRDRGYEQYF TGTGCCAGCAGACGGGACAGGGGCTACGAGCAGTACTTC